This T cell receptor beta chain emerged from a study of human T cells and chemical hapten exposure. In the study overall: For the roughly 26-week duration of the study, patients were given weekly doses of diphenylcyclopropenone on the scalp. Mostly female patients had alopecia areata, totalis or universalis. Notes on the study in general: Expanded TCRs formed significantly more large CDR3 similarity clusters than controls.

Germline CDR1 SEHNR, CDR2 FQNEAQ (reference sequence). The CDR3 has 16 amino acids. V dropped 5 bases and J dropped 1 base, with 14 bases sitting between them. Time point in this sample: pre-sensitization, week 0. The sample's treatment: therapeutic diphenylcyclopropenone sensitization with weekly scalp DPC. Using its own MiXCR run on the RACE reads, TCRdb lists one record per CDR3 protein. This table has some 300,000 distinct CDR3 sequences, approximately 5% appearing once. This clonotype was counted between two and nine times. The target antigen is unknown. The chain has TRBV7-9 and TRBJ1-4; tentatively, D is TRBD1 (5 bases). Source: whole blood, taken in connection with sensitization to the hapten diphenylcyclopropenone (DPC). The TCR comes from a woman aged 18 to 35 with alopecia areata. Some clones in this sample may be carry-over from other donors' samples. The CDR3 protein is CASSRTLGGTNEKLFF. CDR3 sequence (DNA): TGTGCCAGCAGCCGAACCCTGGGGGGAACTAATGAAAAACTGTTTTTT. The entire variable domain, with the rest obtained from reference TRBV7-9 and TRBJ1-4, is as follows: DTGVSQNPRHKITKRGQNVTFRCDPISEHNRLYWYRQTLGQGPEFLTYFQNEAQLEKSRLLSDRFSAERPKGSFSTLEIQRTEQGDSAMYLCASSRTLGGTNEKLFFGSGTQLSVL.